Below, one T cell receptor beta chain is given with its context. The CDR3 is 16 residues long. J gave up 4 bases and V 2 bases, and 5 bases lay outside the gene matches. CDR1 is LGHNA, CDR2 YSLEER, per germline. From the RT-PCR reads, TCRdb called clonotypes with MiXCR, one entry per CDR3 protein. The sample lists approximately 140,000 distinct CDR3 sequences, about a third seen once, with about 50% in the top ten. This entry belongs to a study of patients and donors after allogeneic stem cell transplantation. The V and J genes are TRBV4-3 and TRBJ1-3; 10 nucleotides match TRBD1. The sequence derives from a human donor who was either an allogeneic HSCT recipient or a stem cell or donor lymphocyte infusion donor (not recorded which). It is not recorded whose cells these are; they may come from a transplant donor. The sequencing input was blood, either unsorted or a sorted T cell fraction (not recorded which). This CDR3 is CASSQTGTGVGNTIYF. In DNA form, the CDR3 reads TGCGCCAGCAGCCAAACAGGGACAGGGGTCGGAAACACCATATATTTT.